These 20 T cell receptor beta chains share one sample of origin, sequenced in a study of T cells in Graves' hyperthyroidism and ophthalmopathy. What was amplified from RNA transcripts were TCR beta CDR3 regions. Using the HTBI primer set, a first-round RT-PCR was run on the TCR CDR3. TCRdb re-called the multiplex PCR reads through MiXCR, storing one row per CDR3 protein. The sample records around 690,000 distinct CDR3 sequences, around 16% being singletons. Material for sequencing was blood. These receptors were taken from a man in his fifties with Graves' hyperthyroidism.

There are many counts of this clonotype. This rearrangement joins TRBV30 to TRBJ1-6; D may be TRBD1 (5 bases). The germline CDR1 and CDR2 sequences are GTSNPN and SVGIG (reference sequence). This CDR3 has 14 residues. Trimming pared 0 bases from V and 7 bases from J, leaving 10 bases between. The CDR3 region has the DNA TGTGCCTGGAGTGTAGGGGACGGGAATTCACCCCTCCACTTT. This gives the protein CAWSVGDGNSPLHF.

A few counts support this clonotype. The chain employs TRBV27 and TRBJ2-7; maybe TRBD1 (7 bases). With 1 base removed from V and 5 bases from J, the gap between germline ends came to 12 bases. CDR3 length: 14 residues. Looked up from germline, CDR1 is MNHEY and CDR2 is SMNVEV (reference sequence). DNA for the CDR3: TGTGCCAGCAGTTTATTGGAGGGGGCGGACGAGCAGTACTTC. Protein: CASSLLEGADEQYF.

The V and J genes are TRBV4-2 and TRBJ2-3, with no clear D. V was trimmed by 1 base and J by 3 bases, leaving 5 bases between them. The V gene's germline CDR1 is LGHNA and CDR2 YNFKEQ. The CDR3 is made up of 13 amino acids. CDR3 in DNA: TGTGCCAGCAGCCAAGTAAAGACAGATACGCAGTATTTT. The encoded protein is CASSQVKTDTQYF.

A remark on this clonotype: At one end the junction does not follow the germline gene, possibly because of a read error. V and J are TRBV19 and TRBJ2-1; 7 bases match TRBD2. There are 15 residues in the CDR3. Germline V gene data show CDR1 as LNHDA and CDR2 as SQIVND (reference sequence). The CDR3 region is CASSKGGSSYNGQFF. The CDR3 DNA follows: TGTGCCAGTAGTAAAGGCGGGAGCTCCTACAATGGGCAGTTCTTC. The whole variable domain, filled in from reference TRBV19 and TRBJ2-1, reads DGGITQSPKYLFRKEGQNVTLSCEQNLNHDAMYWYRQDPGQGLRLIYYSQIVNDFQKGDIAEGYSVSREKKESFPLTVTSAQKNPTAFYLCASSKGGSSYNGQFFGPGTRLTVL.

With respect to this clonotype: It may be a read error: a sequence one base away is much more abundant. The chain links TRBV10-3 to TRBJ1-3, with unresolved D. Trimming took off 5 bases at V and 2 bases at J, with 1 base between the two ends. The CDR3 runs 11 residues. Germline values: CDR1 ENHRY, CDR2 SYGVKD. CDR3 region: CAISTGNTIYF. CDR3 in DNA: TGTGCCATCAGTACTGGAAACACCATATATTTT.

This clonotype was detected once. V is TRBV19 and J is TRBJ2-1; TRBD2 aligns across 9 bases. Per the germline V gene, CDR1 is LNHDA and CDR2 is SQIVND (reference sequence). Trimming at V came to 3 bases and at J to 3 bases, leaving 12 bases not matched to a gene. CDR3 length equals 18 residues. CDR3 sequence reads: CASSIEGTSRSHYNEQFF. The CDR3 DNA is TGTGCCAGTAGTATTGAAGGGACTAGCAGGAGCCACTACAATGAGCAGTTCTTC.

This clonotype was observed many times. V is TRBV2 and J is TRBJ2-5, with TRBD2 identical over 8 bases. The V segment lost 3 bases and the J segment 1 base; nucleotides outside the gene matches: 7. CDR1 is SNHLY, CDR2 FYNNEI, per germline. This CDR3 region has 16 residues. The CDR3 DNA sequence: TGTGCCAGCAGTGAGGAAGCGGGAGCCCTCCAAGAGACCCAGTACTTC. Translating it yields CASSEEAGALQETQYF.

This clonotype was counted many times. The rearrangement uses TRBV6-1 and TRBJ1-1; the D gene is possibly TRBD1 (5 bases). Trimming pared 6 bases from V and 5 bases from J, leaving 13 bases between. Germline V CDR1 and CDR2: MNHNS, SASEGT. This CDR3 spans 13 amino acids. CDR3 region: CASRTGQFTEAFF. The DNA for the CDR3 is TGTGCCAGCAGAACCGGACAATTTACTGAAGCTTTCTTT.

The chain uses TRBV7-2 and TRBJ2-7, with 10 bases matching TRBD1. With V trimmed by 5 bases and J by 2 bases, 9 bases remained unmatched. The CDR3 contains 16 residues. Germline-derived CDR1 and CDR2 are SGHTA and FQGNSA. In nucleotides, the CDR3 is TGTGCCAGCAGCACACACTCGACAGGGGGCCCCTACGAGCAGTACTTC. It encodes CASSTHSTGGPYEQYF.

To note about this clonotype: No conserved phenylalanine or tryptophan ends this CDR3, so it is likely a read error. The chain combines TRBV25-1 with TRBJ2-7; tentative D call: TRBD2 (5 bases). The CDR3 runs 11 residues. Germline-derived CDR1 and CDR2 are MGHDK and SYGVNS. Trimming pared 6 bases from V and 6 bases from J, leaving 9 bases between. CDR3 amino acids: CASSWLAEQYL. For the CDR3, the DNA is TGTGCCAGCAGCTGGCTAGCCGAGCAGTACCTC.

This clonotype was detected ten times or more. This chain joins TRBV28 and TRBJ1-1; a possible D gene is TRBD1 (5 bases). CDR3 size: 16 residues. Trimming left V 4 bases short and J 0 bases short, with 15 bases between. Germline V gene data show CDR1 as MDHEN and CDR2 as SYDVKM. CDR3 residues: CASSSPREPLNTEAFF. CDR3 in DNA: TGTGCCAGCAGTTCTCCCAGGGAACCCTTGAACACTGAAGCTTTCTTT.

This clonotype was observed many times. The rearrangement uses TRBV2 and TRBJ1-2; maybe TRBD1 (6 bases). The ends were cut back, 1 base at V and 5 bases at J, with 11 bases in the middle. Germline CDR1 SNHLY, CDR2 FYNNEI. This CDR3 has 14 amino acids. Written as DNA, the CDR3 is TGTGCCAGCAGTGAAGATCAGGGGAGGTATGGCTACACCTTC. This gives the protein CASSEDQGRYGYTF.

CDR3 residues: CSTGQPNTEAFF. CDR3 nucleotide sequence: TGCAGCACGGGACAGCCGAACACTGAAGCTTTCTTT. V and J are TRBV20-1 and TRBJ1-1; TRBD1 matches at 7 bases. Germline V gene sequence: CDR1 DFQATT, CDR2 SNEGSKA (reference sequence). This CDR3 has 12 amino acids.

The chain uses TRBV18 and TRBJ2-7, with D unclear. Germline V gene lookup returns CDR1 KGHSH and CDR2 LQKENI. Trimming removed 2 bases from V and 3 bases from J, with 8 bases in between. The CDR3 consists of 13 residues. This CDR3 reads CASSPYTGYEQYF. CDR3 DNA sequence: TGTGCCAGCTCACCATATACCGGCTACGAGCAGTACTTC.

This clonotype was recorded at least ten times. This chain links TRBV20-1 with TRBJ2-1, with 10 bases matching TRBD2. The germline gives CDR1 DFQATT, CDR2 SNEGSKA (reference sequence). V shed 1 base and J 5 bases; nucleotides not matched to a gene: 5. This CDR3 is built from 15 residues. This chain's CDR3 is CSARVSTSGHNEQFF. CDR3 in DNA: TGCAGTGCTAGAGTATCGACTAGCGGGCACAATGAGCAGTTCTTC.

The CDR3 sequence: CASSPPTSGGGTDTQYF. In DNA, the CDR3 is TGTGCCAGCTCACCACCAACTAGCGGGGGTGGCACAGATACGCAGTATTTT. The chain couples TRBV18 to TRBJ2-3; 11 positions agree with TRBD2. V gave up 0 bases and J gave up 1 base; unmatched junction bases: 3. This CDR3 has 17 residues. Germline CDR1 KGHSH, CDR2 LQKENI. Together with reference TRBV18 and TRBJ2-3, the CDR3 gives the full variable domain: NAGVMQNPRHLVRRRGQEARLRCSPMKGHSHVYWYRQLPEEGLKFMVYLQKENIIDESGMPKERFSAEFPKEGPSILRIQQVVRGDSAAYFCASSPPTSGGGTDTQYFGPGTRLTVL.

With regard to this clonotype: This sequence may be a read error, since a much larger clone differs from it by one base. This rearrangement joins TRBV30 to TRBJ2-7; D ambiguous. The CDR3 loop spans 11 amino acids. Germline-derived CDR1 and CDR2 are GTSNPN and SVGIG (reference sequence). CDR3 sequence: CARSGSSEQYF. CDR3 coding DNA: TGTGCCCGGAGTGGTTCTAGCGAGCAGTACTTC.

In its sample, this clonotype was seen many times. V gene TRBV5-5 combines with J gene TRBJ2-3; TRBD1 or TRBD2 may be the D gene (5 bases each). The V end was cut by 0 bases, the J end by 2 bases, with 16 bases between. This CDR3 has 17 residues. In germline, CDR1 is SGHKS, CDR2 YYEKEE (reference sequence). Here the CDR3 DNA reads TGTGCCAGCAGCTTGGGGTTTTGGATGGGGGACACAGATACGCAGTATTTT. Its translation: CASSLGFWMGDTDTQYF. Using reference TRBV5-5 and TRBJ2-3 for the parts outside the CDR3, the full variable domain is DAGVTQSPTHLIKTRGQQVTLRCSPISGHKSVSWYQQVLGQGPQFIFQYYEKEERGRGNFPDRFSARQFPNYSSELNVNALLLGDSALYLCASSLGFWMGDTDTQYFGPGTRLTVL.

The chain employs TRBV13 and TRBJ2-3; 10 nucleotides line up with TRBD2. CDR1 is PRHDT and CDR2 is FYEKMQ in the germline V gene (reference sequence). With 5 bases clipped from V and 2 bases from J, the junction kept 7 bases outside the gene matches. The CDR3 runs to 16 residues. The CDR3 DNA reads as TGTGCCAGCAGCCATCTAGCGGGAGCGGACACAGATACGCAGTATTTT. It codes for CASSHLAGADTDTQYF.

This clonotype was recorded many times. The CDR3 DNA reads TGTGCCAGCAGTTTAGCGGGAGGCCAAGCCCTCCACTTT. Amino acids: CASSLAGGQALHF. This chain joins TRBV12-3 or TRBV12-4 and TRBJ1-6; D remains unclear. Trimming took off 0 bases at V and 14 bases at J, with 11 bases between the two ends. This CDR3 spans 13 amino acids.